The clone carrying this T cell receptor beta chain was counted once. Germline lookup yields CDR1 SGHRS and CDR2 YFSETQ. J gave up 3 bases and V 4 bases, and 8 bases lay outside the gene matches. The CDR3 is made up of 15 amino acids. The sample comes from a study of shared T cell receptors in the human thymus. Measured with immunoSEQ multiplex PCR; TCRdb has only the in-frame clones, and not every one. The table has around 730,000 clones, 80% to 90% seen once; the top ten hold under 0.012%. These data also formed part of another study, on human thymus T cells. That paper adds: Both thymic and peripheral blood repertoires showed apparently biased V and J usage.

This sequence originates from a girl under two years old with a congenital heart defect. The chain recombines TRBV5-1 with TRBJ1-2; 8 bases are shared with TRBD1. Input material: thymocytes. The CDR3 DNA reads TGCGCCAGCAGCCGAAGCCTGACAGGGGACTATGGCTACACCTTC. This sequence encodes CASSRSLTGDYGYTF.